One sample yielded the 9 T cell receptor beta chains listed below, sequenced in a study of human T cells and chemical hapten exposure. Time point indicated: healthy volunteer bleed at 6 weeks. It was from unfractionated whole blood that total RNA was extracted. MiXCR, applied by TCRdb to the RACE reads, yields one record per CDR3 protein. Of more than 75,000 distinct CDR3 sequences in the sample, 8.6% were seen once. The specimen was whole blood. The receptors come from a male donor in good health. Some clones in this sample may be carry-over from other donors' samples.

This clonotype was counted between two and nine times. The V call is TRBV12-3 or TRBV12-4, the J call TRBJ2-2; TRBD2 agrees at 7 bases. With V trimmed by 8 bases and J by 5 bases, 8 bases remained unmatched. This CDR3 is built from 14 residues. This CDR3 reads CASEAGVATGELFF. The CDR3 nucleotides are TGTGCCAGCGAGGCGGGAGTAGCTACCGGGGAGCTGTTTTTT.

This clonotype was recorded many times. This chain uses TRBV3-1 with TRBJ2-1; D possibly uses TRBD1 or TRBD2 (5 bases each). V was shortened by 6 bases and J by 10 bases, with 13 bases between the two germline ends. The CDR3 covers 12 residues. Germline CDR1 and CDR2: LGHDT and YNNKEL (reference sequence). In DNA, the CDR3 is TGTGCCAGCAGTCAACCGGGACGGGAGCAGTTCTTC. Protein product: CASSQPGREQFF.

In its sample, this clonotype was seen many times. The DNA for the CDR3 is TGCGCCAGTCAGACAGGGAGCAATCAGCCCCAGCATTTT. It yields the protein CASQTGSNQPQHF. The V and J genes are TRBV10-2 and TRBJ1-5; TRBD1 matches at 7 bases. The V segment lost 9 bases and the J segment 1 base; nucleotides outside the gene matches: 3. The CDR3 contains 13 residues. Germline loops: CDR1 WSHSY, CDR2 SAAADI.

V is TRBV6-5 and J is TRBJ1-2; 7 nucleotides agree with TRBD1. CDR3 length equals 13 residues. The germline V gene encodes CDR1 MNHEY and CDR2 SVGAGI. V shed 8 bases, J shed 8 bases, and the junction held 11 bases outside the gene matches. CDR3 sequence (DNA): TGTGCCAGCTCCCTAGACAGGGCAAGAGGCTACACCTTC. Protein sequence: CASSLDRARGYTF.

The sample holds a few counts of this clonotype. The chain recombines TRBV20-1 with TRBJ2-3, with 8 bases that match TRBD2. The V and J ends lost 0 bases and 4 bases, in that order; junction bases with no gene match: 6. CDR3 length: 15 residues. Germline loops: CDR1 DFQATT, CDR2 SNEGSKA (reference sequence). The CDR3 loop reads CSARDPSTSADTQYF. CDR3 bases: TGCAGTGCTAGAGACCCTTCGACTAGCGCAGATACGCAGTATTTT.

The V and J genes are TRBV21-1 and TRBJ2-1; the D call TRBD1 from the table was never checked on the DNA. TRBV21-1 represents a pseudogene. CDR3 length equals 12 residues. The CDR3, as DNA: TGTGCCAGCAGCCCTTCCACGGGACAAATATTCTTC. This translates into CASSPSTGQIFF.

The chain uses TRBV4-1 and TRBJ2-7; 9 bases are shared with TRBD2. Germline values: CDR1 MGHRA, CDR2 YSYEKL. V gave up 3 bases and J gave up 5 bases; unmatched junction bases: 5. CDR3 size: 14 residues. For the CDR3, the DNA is TGCGCCAGCAGCCACGCTAGCGGGGACCACGAGCAGTACTTC. It encodes CASSHASGDHEQYF.

Ten or more counts support this clonotype. The J gene is TRBJ2-3, the V gene TRBV21-1; whether TRBD1, the table's D call, matches the DNA was not checked. TRBV21-1 corresponds to a pseudogene. The CDR3 has 15 amino acids. The CDR3 nucleotides read TGTGCCAGCAGCCCCGGGGACTCATACCCAGATACGCAGTATTTT. Translation gives CASSPGDSYPDTQYF.

The chain is built from TRBV4-1 and TRBJ1-6; D not certain. The germline V gene encodes CDR1 MGHRA and CDR2 YSYEKL. The CDR3 totals 15 residues. V lost 1 base and J lost 5, with 9 bases in between. In DNA form, the CDR3 reads TGCGCCAGCAGCCAAGCATGGCCCGATAATTCACCCCTCCACTTT. Protein sequence: CASSQAWPDNSPLHF.